The rows below give T cell receptor beta chains drawn from one sample of a study of blood T cell repertoires in COVID-19. Sequencing was performed with immunoSEQ multiplex PCR; in TCRdb, only in-frame clones are kept and a portion is missing. The table shows tens of thousands of clones, with about 90% occurring only once. Sequencing input: peripheral blood. Every receptor here comes from a middle-aged man with COVID-19, enrolled during active disease. Both conserved end residues are part of each CDR3. A D gene is named only where the DNA matches it firmly.

CASSSGTGGEDTEAFF	TGTGCCAGTAGTTCCGGGACAGGAGGGGAGGACACTGAAGCTTTCTTT	TRBD1	TRBV19	TRBJ1-1
CASSRGGQGSGNQPQHF	TGTGCCAGTAGTCGTGGAGGACAGGGTTCGGGCAATCAGCCCCAGCATTTT	TRBD1	TRBV19	TRBJ1-5
CASRTGSNQPQHF	TGTGCCAGTAGGACAGGGAGCAATCAGCCCCAGCATTTT	TRBD1	TRBV6-5	TRBJ1-5
CSVEKEGTGEYF	TGCAGCGTTGAAAAGGAAGGGACAGGGGAGTACTTC	TRBD1	TRBV29-1	TRBJ2-5
CASSPRDRDYNEQFF	TGTGCCAGCAGTCCCCGGGACAGGGACTACAATGAGCAGTTCTTC	TRBD1	TRBV6-2/TRBV6-3	TRBJ2-1
CASSLVAIGTSFFEQYF	TGCGCCAGCAGCTTGGTTGCTATCGGGACTAGCTTCTTCGAGCAGTACTTC	TRBD2	TRBV5-1	TRBJ2-7
CASGSYRNTEAFF	TGTGCCAGCGGATCTTACAGGAACACTGAAGCTTTCTTT	.	TRBV9	TRBJ1-1
CASSIGQTSGNTIYF	TGTGCCAGTAGTATCGGCCAGACATCTGGAAACACCATATATTTT	.	TRBV19	TRBJ1-3
CASSFSIINTGTQYF	TGTGCCAGCAGCTTTAGTATAATCAATACGGGTACGCAGTATTTT	.	TRBV11-2	TRBJ2-3
CASSPLDRRRGLAGITYNEQFF	TGTGCCAGCAGTCCCCTGGACAGGAGGAGGGGACTAGCGGGAATCACCTACAATGAGCAGTTCTTC	TRBD2	TRBV27	TRBJ2-1
CASSIYTEAFF	TGCGCCAGCAGCATTTACACTGAAGCTTTCTTT	.	TRBV23-1	TRBJ1-1
CASSYTRDRAEVF	TGTGCCAGCTCATACACTCGGGACAGGGCCGAAGTTTTC	TRBD1	TRBV18	TRBJ2-7
CASSPNSGANVLTF	TGTGCCAGCAGCCCCAACTCTGGGGCCAACGTCCTGACTTTC	.	TRBV27	TRBJ2-6
CASSLYQTEGNTEAFF	TGTGCCAGCAGCTTATATCAGACCGAGGGGAACACTGAAGCTTTCTTT	.	TRBV7-8	TRBJ1-1
CASSVMETGGDYEQYF	TGTGCCAGCAGTGTAATGGAGACAGGGGGGGATTACGAGCAGTACTTC	TRBD1	TRBV2	TRBJ2-7
CAWSVQAAVQETQYF	TGTGCCTGGAGTGTGCAAGCGGCTGTCCAAGAGACCCAGTACTTC	.	TRBV30	TRBJ2-5
CASSRIPGEGTDTQYF	TGTGCCAGCAGTCGGATACCAGGGGAAGGCACAGATACGCAGTATTTT	.	TRBV6-2/TRBV6-3	TRBJ2-3
CASSLELAGGGTDTQYF	TGTGCCAGCAGCTTAGAACTAGCGGGAGGGGGCACAGATACGCAGTATTTT	TRBD2	TRBV7-6	TRBJ2-3
CASSHGDRGNTEAFF	TGTGCCAGCAGCCATGGGGACAGGGGGAACACTGAAGCTTTCTTT	TRBD1	TRBV3-1/TRBV3-2	TRBJ1-1
CASRASRSGPVEQYF	TGTGCCAGCAGGGCTAGCCGGAGCGGTCCGGTGGAGCAGTACTTC	.	TRBV2	TRBJ2-7
CASSLNGNQPQHF	TGCGCCAGCAGCTTGAACGGTAATCAGCCCCAGCATTTT	.	TRBV5-1	TRBJ1-5
CASSSDRGQTYEQYF	TGTGCCAGCAGCTCGGACAGGGGGCAGACCTACGAGCAGTACTTC	TRBD1	TRBV5-4	TRBJ2-7